These 27 T cell receptor beta chains were all obtained from the same sample, sequenced in a study of blood T cell repertoires in COVID-19. The method was immunoSEQ multiplex PCR; TCRdb's version includes in-frame clones alone and lacks a portion of them. Of 50,000 or so clones in the sample, more than 80% were seen once. The sample comprised peripheral blood. These receptors all stem from a man aged 55 to 69 with COVID-19, enrolled during active disease.

This clone has a single count. The chain carries TRBV7-2 and TRBJ2-7, with 10 bases that match TRBD2. With V trimmed by 5 bases and J by 4 bases, 8 bases remained unmatched. Germline CDR1 reads SGHTA; CDR2 reads FQGNSA. The CDR3 length is 15 residues. The chain's CDR3 is CASSLTSGELYEQYF. CDR3 nucleotide sequence: TGTGCCAGCAGCCTCACTAGCGGGGAGCTATACGAGCAGTACTTC.

The V call is TRBV30, the J call TRBJ1-1; no firm D call. V was pared by 3 bases and J by 1 base, with 12 bases between. The CDR3 has 14 residues. Germline-derived CDR1 and CDR2 are GTSNPN and SVGIG (reference sequence). The CDR3 sequence is CAWSDGQKNTEAFF. In nucleotides, the CDR3 is TGTGCCTGGAGCGATGGGCAGAAGAACACTGAAGCTTTCTTT.

The V call is TRBV5-4, the J call TRBJ2-1; 7 nucleotides align to TRBD2. Germline-derived CDR1 and CDR2 are SGHNT and YYREEE (reference sequence). The V gene end was trimmed by 0 bases and the J gene end by 6 bases; junction bases not matched to a gene: 6. This CDR3 region has 15 residues. DNA of the CDR3: TGTGCCAGCAGCTTGGAGGCGGGAGCCCCCAATGAGCAGTTCTTC. Translated: CASSLEAGAPNEQFF.

V and J are TRBV29-1 and TRBJ1-1; no clear D gene. The CDR3 has 13 amino acids. V was cut by 5 bases and J by 0 bases, with 10 bases left in between. CDR1 SQVTM and CDR2 ANQGSEA come from the germline V gene. The DNA of the CDR3 is TGCAGCGTTTTCAGGAAAATGAACACTGAAGCTTTCTTT. Its protein is CSVFRKMNTEAFF.

The CDR3 spells CASRLTGGRTEAFF. DNA of the CDR3: TGTGCCAGCCGACTGACAGGGGGCCGCACTGAAGCTTTCTTT. The chain couples TRBV28 to TRBJ1-1; 10 nucleotides match TRBD1. The CDR3 length is 14 residues. J gave up 4 bases and V 8 bases, and 7 bases lay outside the gene matches. The germline gives CDR1 MDHEN, CDR2 SYDVKM.

This sequence joins TRBV19 and TRBJ2-6, with 7 bases aligning to TRBD1. The length of the CDR3 is 15 residues. Germline-derived CDR1 and CDR2 are LNHDA and SQIVND (reference sequence). Losses at the gene ends were 7 bases for V and 2 bases for J; bases not matched to a gene: 5. Here the CDR3 reads CASKGQQPGANVLTF. CDR3 bases: TGTGCCAGTAAGGGACAGCAACCTGGGGCCAACGTCCTGACTTTC.

The rearrangement links TRBV6-5 to TRBJ1-1; TRBD1 aligns across 10 bases. The junction had 7 bases not matched to a gene; V was cut back by 4 bases and J by 2 bases. The germline V gene has CDR1 MNHEY and CDR2 SVGAGI. The CDR3 spans 16 residues. The CDR3 DNA reads TGTGCCAGCAGTTCTCGCTTGACAGGGGGCAACACTGAAGCTTTCTTT. This gives the protein CASSSRLTGGNTEAFF.

The chain employs TRBV11-1 and TRBJ2-7; tentative D call: TRBD1 (6 bases). In germline, CDR1 is SGHAT, CDR2 FQDESV (reference sequence). V gave up 4 bases and J gave up 7 bases, with 11 bases separating them. This CDR3 spans 12 amino acids. The CDR3 DNA reads TGTGCCAGCAGCTCGACAGGCGAGGAGCAGTACTTC. Protein sequence: CASSSTGEEQYF.

This clone has a single count. The V and J genes are TRBV6-6 and TRBJ1-5; the D gene is possibly TRBD1 (5 bases). The germline gives CDR1 MNHNY, CDR2 SVGAGI (reference sequence). V gave up 7 bases and J gave up 2 bases, with 9 bases separating them. The CDR3 is 13 amino acids. CDR3 amino acids: CASNLGGNQPQHF. As DNA, the CDR3 is TGTGCCAGCAACCTAGGGGGCAATCAGCCCCAGCATTTT.

The rearrangement joins TRBV9 to TRBJ2-3, with TRBD1 matching over 8 bases. The CDR3 has 15 residues. Unmatched junction bases numbered 6, after V lost 3 bases and J lost 3 bases. CDR1 and CDR2 from the germline V gene are SGDLS and YYNGEE. The DNA for the CDR3 is TGTGCCAGCAGCGGCAGGGGGCAACGGACAGATACGCAGTATTTT. Its protein product is CASSGRGQRTDTQYF.

The chain has TRBV11-2 and TRBJ2-7; 7 nucleotides align to TRBD2. Germline loops: CDR1 SGHAT, CDR2 FQNNGV. The CDR3 is made up of 16 amino acids. V lost 5 bases and J lost 3; bases outside the gene matches: 13. This CDR3 is CASSPLGGKTYYEQYF. DNA for the CDR3: TGTGCCAGCAGCCCCCTGGGAGGGAAAACCTACTACGAGCAGTACTTC. Full variable domain (outside the CDR3, taken from reference TRBV11-2 and TRBJ2-7): EAGVAQSPRYKIIEKRQSVAFWCNPISGHATLYWYQQILGQGPKLLIQFQNNGVVDDSQLPKDRFSAERLKGVDSTLKIQPAKLEDSAVYLCASSPLGGKTYYEQYFGPGTRLTVT.

The chain is built from TRBV7-6 and TRBJ1-4; 7 bases match TRBD1. This CDR3 contains 14 residues. Germline trimming cut 7 bases from V and 4 bases from J; bases unmatched to any gene: 6. CDR1 SGHVS and CDR2 FNYEAQ come from the germline V gene. DNA of the CDR3: TGTGCCAGCACGACAGGGCCAAATAATGAAAAACTGTTTTTT. This gives the protein CASTTGPNNEKLFF.

The chain combines TRBV2 with TRBJ1-2; TRBD1 agrees at 7 bases. There are 15 residues in the CDR3. The trim removed 7 bases at V and 6 bases at J, leaving 14 bases unmatched. Germline V gene lookup returns CDR1 SNHLY and CDR2 FYNNEI. Written as DNA, the CDR3 is TGTGCCAGCACCGGACGGGAGAGACAGGGAGATGGCTACACCTTC. The encoded protein is CASTGRERQGDGYTF.

The rearrangement joins TRBV3-1 (or the pseudogene TRBV3-2) to TRBJ2-7; TRBD1 is a possible D gene (7 bases). The CDR3 has 15 amino acids. V was cut by 3 bases and J by 4 bases, with 16 bases left in between. Germline V gene data show CDR1 as LGHDT and CDR2 as YNNKEL (reference sequence). The CDR3 coding sequence is TGTGCCAGCAGCCAGGGGGCGGGACAGCCTTACGAGCAGTACTTC. Amino acids: CASSQGAGQPYEQYF.

The rearrangement links TRBV11-2 to TRBJ1-2; perhaps TRBD1 as D (5 bases). Germline CDR1 and CDR2: SGHAT and FQNNGV. The CDR3 is 18 residues long. Trimming removed 5 bases from V and 4 bases from J, with 26 bases in between. In nucleotides, the CDR3 is TGTGCCAGCAGCCCACAGATGTCCCCAGGGATGGTAGGCTATGGCTACACCTTC. Translating gives CASSPQMSPGMVGYGYTF.

The count of this clone is one. The genes are TRBV19 and TRBJ1-5; D possibly corresponds to TRBD1 (6 bases). With 6 bases removed from V and 0 bases from J, the gap between germline ends came to 12 bases. The length of the CDR3 is 15 residues. Germline CDR1 is LNHDA and CDR2 is SQIVND (reference sequence). The DNA for the CDR3 is TGTGCCAGTAGCGACACAGGGCATAGCAATCAGCCCCAGCATTTT. Translation: CASSDTGHSNQPQHF.

The rearrangement joins TRBV18 to TRBJ2-3, with 9 nucleotides matching TRBD2. Trimming at V came to 3 bases and at J to 2 bases, leaving 9 bases not matched to a gene. CDR3 length equals 17 residues. CDR1 and CDR2 (germline): KGHSH, LQKENI. In DNA form, the CDR3 reads TGTGCCAGCTCACCGCCGGGACTAGCAGATCCCACAGATACGCAGTATTTT. Translated: CASSPPGLADPTDTQYF.

This chain uses TRBV5-1 with TRBJ2-1, with 14 bases matching TRBD2. This CDR3 is built from 17 residues. Losses at the gene ends were 4 bases for V and 4 bases for J; bases not matched to a gene: 7. Germline V CDR1 and CDR2: SGHRS, YFSETQ. The chain's CDR3 is CASSPGTSGSFYNEQFF. In DNA form, the CDR3 reads TGCGCCAGCAGCCCCGGGACTAGCGGGAGTTTTTACAATGAGCAGTTCTTC.

This chain connects TRBV10-3 to TRBJ1-1, with unresolved D. The CDR3 is 13 residues long. In germline, CDR1 is ENHRY, CDR2 SYGVKD. V gave up 6 bases and J gave up 0 bases, with 8 bases separating them. In DNA form, the CDR3 reads TGTGCCATCAGGGCGACTATGAACACTGAAGCTTTCTTT. Translating gives CAIRATMNTEAFF.

The gene calls are TRBV20-1 and TRBJ1-1; no clear D gene. CDR1 and CDR2 (germline): DFQATT, SNEGSKA (reference sequence). The CDR3 has 12 amino acids. V dropped 3 bases and J dropped 1 base, with 6 bases sitting between them. The CDR3 region is CSASRQNTEAFF. For the CDR3, the DNA is TGCAGTGCTAGTAGACAGAACACTGAAGCTTTCTTT.

The rearrangement uses TRBV7-3 and TRBJ2-2, with D uncertain. Trimming took 4 bases from V and 4 from J, leaving 4 bases between them. This CDR3 has 12 amino acids. Germline V gene data show CDR1 as SGHTA and CDR2 as FQGTGA. Here the CDR3 DNA reads TGTGCCAGCAGCTCCATCACCGGGGAGCTGTTTTTT. It is translated as CASSSITGELFF.

The rearrangement joins TRBV7-2 to TRBJ1-3, with 9 bases identical to TRBD1. The CDR3 is 17 residues long. Germline V gene lookup returns CDR1 SGHTA and CDR2 FQGNSA. The V segment lost 3 bases and the J segment 4 bases; nucleotides outside the gene matches: 10. CDR3 sequence: CASSLSPLQGAGNTIYF. CDR3 nucleotides: TGTGCCAGCAGCTTGTCGCCTTTACAGGGGGCGGGAAACACCATATATTTT.

The chain combines TRBV27 with TRBJ1-1; D is unresolved. V was pared by 2 bases and J by 7 bases, with 11 bases between. The CDR3 consists of 13 residues. The germline gives CDR1 MNHEY, CDR2 SMNVEV (reference sequence). The chain's CDR3 is CASSLREGNEAFF. The CDR3 region has the DNA TGTGCCAGCAGTTTAAGGGAGGGAAATGAAGCTTTCTTT.

A single count supports this clone. The rearrangement uses TRBV15 and TRBJ1-1; D is possibly TRBD1 (5 bases). Between the trimmed V and J ends, which lost 0 bases and 3 bases, there was a span of 11 bases. The CDR3 is made up of 15 amino acids. In germline, CDR1 is LNHNV, CDR2 YYDKDF (reference sequence). The CDR3 DNA is TGTGCCACCAGCAGAGAACGGGGGGAGGACACTGAAGCTTTCTTT. Its translation is CATSRERGEDTEAFF.

The chain employs TRBV2 and TRBJ1-1, with unresolved D. CDR1 is SNHLY and CDR2 is FYNNEI in the germline V gene. This CDR3 has 13 amino acids. V was shortened by 6 bases and J by 1 base, with 9 bases between the two germline ends. This CDR3 reads CASRWQENTEAFF. CDR3 in DNA: TGTGCCAGCAGGTGGCAGGAGAACACTGAAGCTTTCTTT.

The chain combines TRBV7-2 with TRBJ2-3, with D possibly TRBD2 on 5 matching bases. Trimming stripped 5 bases from V and 8 bases from J, with 23 bases between. CDR1 SGHTA and CDR2 FQGNSA come from the germline V gene. CDR3 length: 16 amino acids. The CDR3 region has the DNA TGTGCCAGCAGCCCCCAGTGGAGAGGGAAAGCTGGTACGCAGTATTTT. Its translation is CASSPQWRGKAGTQYF.

The chain combines TRBV14 with TRBJ1-3, with D possibly matching TRBD1 (6 bases). The CDR3 spans 15 residues. V lost 5 bases and J lost 2, with 13 bases in between. The germline V gene has CDR1 SGHDN and CDR2 FVKESK. The chain's CDR3 is CASSSIQGAGNTIYF. The DNA of the CDR3 is TGTGCCAGCAGCTCGATACAGGGTGCTGGAAACACCATATATTTT.